A single sample is the source of the 32 T cell receptor beta chains below, sequenced in a study of T cells after yellow fever vaccination. TCRdb reprocessed the 5' RACE reads via MiXCR and lists one record per CDR3 protein. Here the sample spans around 100,000 distinct CDR3 sequences, 8.4% being singletons. Sequencing was performed on CD8+ T cells sorted from PBMCs, taken 45 days after the yellow fever booster vaccination. The receptors come from a man aged 30 to 39 who received the YFV17D yellow fever vaccine.

In this sample, this clonotype turned up many times. The chain has TRBV18 and TRBJ2-5; possible D gene TRBD2, 6 bases. The CDR3 covers 13 residues. Germline V gene sequence: CDR1 KGHSH, CDR2 LQKENI. V was shortened by 6 bases and J by 3 bases, with 11 bases between the two germline ends. CDR3 sequence reads: CASSTTGEETQYF. DNA for the CDR3: TGTGCCAGCTCGACCACGGGGGAAGAGACCCAGTACTTC.

This clonotype was observed a few times. V gene TRBV28 combines with J gene TRBJ2-6; either TRBD1 or TRBD2 may fit D (5 bases each). The germline V and J ends were trimmed by 3 bases and 0 bases, with 9 bases remaining between them. The CDR3 spans 16 residues. The germline V gene has CDR1 MDHEN and CDR2 SYDVKM. CDR3 in DNA: TGTGCCAGCAGTTTCAGGGAGAGCTCTGGGGCCAACGTCCTGACTTTC. The encoded protein is CASSFRESSGANVLTF.

This clonotype occurred a few times. The rearrangement links TRBV4-3 to TRBJ1-1; D remains ambiguous. Trimming cost V 0 bases and J 2 bases, with 16 bases left between them. Germline CDR1 reads LGHNA; CDR2 reads YSLEER. This CDR3 contains 17 residues. In nucleotides, the CDR3 is TGCGCCAGCAGCCAAGATCCGGGATGGGGTTTAAACACTGAAGCTTTCTTT. Protein product: CASSQDPGWGLNTEAFF.

This clonotype was seen a few times. The chain is built from TRBV27 and TRBJ2-1, with TRBD2 as a possible D gene (6 bases). The CDR3 covers 15 residues. CDR1 is MNHEY and CDR2 is SMNVEV in the germline V gene (reference sequence). V shed 5 bases and J shed 6 bases, with 17 bases lying between them. The chain's CDR3 is CASSPGTLTFNEQFF. For the CDR3, the DNA is TGTGCCAGCAGTCCCGGGACTTTAACCTTCAATGAGCAGTTCTTC.

At least ten counts were recorded for this clonotype. The V gene is TRBV7-9, the J gene TRBJ2-1; D is perhaps TRBD1 (6 bases). In germline, CDR1 is SEHNR, CDR2 FQNEAQ (reference sequence). The CDR3 runs to 13 residues. The V gene lost 6 bases and the J gene lost 8 bases, with 14 bases spanning the gap. In DNA, the CDR3 is TGTGCCAGCAGATTTCAGGGGAGCGATGAGCAGTTCTTC. This codes for CASRFQGSDEQFF. The variable domain in full, with the rest retrieved from reference TRBV7-9 and TRBJ2-1, is DTGVSQNPRHKITKRGQNVTFRCDPISEHNRLYWYRQTLGQGPEFLTYFQNEAQLEKSRLLSDRFSAERPKGSFSTLEIQRTEQGDSAMYLCASRFQGSDEQFFGPGTRLTVL.

This clonotype was seen a handful of times. The CDR3 nucleotides read TGCGCCAGCAGCCAAGCCCCCCCAGAAGCCGGGACAGCCTACAATGAGCAGTTCTTC. Its protein product is CASSQAPPEAGTAYNEQFF. The chain links TRBV4-3 to TRBJ2-1, with TRBD1 matching over 7 bases. The CDR3 runs 19 residues. From germline, CDR1 is LGHNA and CDR2 YSLEER. V shed 1 base, J shed 2 bases, and the junction held 14 bases outside the gene matches.

This clonotype was seen repeatedly, ten times or more. The chain uses TRBV10-1 and TRBJ2-2, with a tentative D call TRBD2 (5 bases). Germline CDR1 WNHNN, CDR2 SYGVQD (reference sequence). The CDR3 contains 16 residues. The ends were cut back, 2 bases at V and 1 base at J, with 11 bases in the middle. The DNA of the CDR3 is TGCGCCAGCAGTGAGGCCAGCGGCAAGAACACCGGGGAGCTGTTTTTT. The encoded protein is CASSEASGKNTGELFF.

This clonotype came up many times. The chain has TRBV15 and TRBJ2-7; a possible D gene is TRBD1 (6 bases). The germline V and J ends were trimmed by 4 bases and 5 bases, with 21 bases remaining between them. The CDR3 runs to 16 residues. Germline V lookup: CDR1 LNHNV, CDR2 YYDKDF (reference sequence). The CDR3 DNA reads as TGTGCCACCAGCACCAGGGGAAGTATTTCCCTCGACGAGCAGTACTTC. Translation gives CATSTRGSISLDEQYF. Full variable domain (outside the CDR3, taken from reference TRBV15 and TRBJ2-7): DAMVIQNPRYQVTQFGKPVTLSCSQTLNHNVMYWYQQKSSQAPKLLFHYYDKDFNNEADTPDNFQSRRPNTSFCFLDIRSPGLGDTAMYLCATSTRGSISLDEQYFGPGTRLTVT.

This clonotype was detected ten times or more. The chain combines TRBV27 with TRBJ1-4; D may be TRBD1 (6 bases). Trimming removed 10 bases at V and 1 base at J, with 10 bases between. Germline lookup yields CDR1 MNHEY and CDR2 SMNVEV (reference sequence). This CDR3 contains 13 residues. This CDR3 is CATRTETNEKLFF. CDR3 bases: TGTGCCACACGGACAGAAACTAATGAAAAACTGTTTTTT.

At least ten counts were recorded for this clonotype. This chain uses TRBV13 with TRBJ1-1; D call uncertain. V gave up 3 bases and J gave up 0 bases, with 8 bases separating them. Germline V lookup: CDR1 PRHDT, CDR2 FYEKMQ (reference sequence). The CDR3 is made up of 14 amino acids. The CDR3 DNA follows: TGTGCCAGCAGCTTGGGCCGGTTGAACACTGAAGCTTTCTTT. It translates to CASSLGRLNTEAFF.

This clonotype has at least ten counts. V usage is TRBV7-9 and J usage is TRBJ2-1; 9 positions match TRBD2. Germline-derived CDR1 and CDR2 are SEHNR and FQNEAQ (reference sequence). The length of the CDR3 is 16 residues. J gave up 2 bases and V 5 bases, and 7 bases lay outside the gene matches. The CDR3 region is CASSPRGLAAYNEQFF. Here the CDR3 DNA reads TGTGCCAGCAGCCCTAGGGGACTAGCAGCCTACAATGAGCAGTTCTTC.

This clonotype was counted only a few times. The chain uses TRBV5-4 and TRBJ1-2; D is ambiguous. Trimming removed 6 bases from V and 2 bases from J, with 17 bases in between. Germline CDR1 SGHNT, CDR2 YYREEE (reference sequence). The CDR3 runs 15 residues. CDR3 loop: CASTFMEEINYGYTF. For the CDR3, the DNA is TGTGCCAGCACCTTCATGGAGGAAATCAACTATGGCTACACCTTC.

This clonotype was seen repeatedly, ten times or more. V usage is TRBV28 and J usage is TRBJ2-1; D ambiguous. V lost 7 bases and J lost 3, with 10 bases in between. The CDR3 contains 13 residues. Looked up from germline, CDR1 is MDHEN and CDR2 is SYDVKM. CDR3 sequence reads: CASMLPGYNEQFF. The CDR3 region has the DNA TGTGCCAGCATGTTACCCGGCTACAATGAGCAGTTCTTC.

The J gene is TRBJ2-2, the V gene TRBV27, with 8 bases lining up with TRBD1. After removal of 6 bases from V and 0 bases from J, the junction contained 6 bases not matched to a gene. CDR1 and CDR2 from the germline V gene are MNHEY and SMNVEV (reference sequence). This CDR3 spans 16 amino acids. CDR3 in DNA: TGTGCCAGCAGCTCAGACAGGGGACCGAACACCGGGGAGCTGTTTTTT. Its protein product is CASSSDRGPNTGELFF.

The chain employs TRBV30 and TRBJ2-1, with D tentatively TRBD1 (6 bases). Germline V gene data show CDR1 as GTSNPN and CDR2 as SVGIG (reference sequence). With 5 bases removed from V and 0 bases from J, the gap between germline ends came to 11 bases. The CDR3 loop spans 14 amino acids. The CDR3 DNA sequence: TGTGCCTGGGGAGGACAGAGCTCCTACAATGAGCAGTTCTTC. Translation: CAWGGQSSYNEQFF.

This clonotype has ten or more counts. The J gene is TRBJ2-1, the V gene TRBV7-3; D not certain. The CDR3 loop spans 16 amino acids. Germline CDR1 is SGHTA and CDR2 is FQGTGA. V lost 5 bases and J 0 bases, leaving 14 bases between the germline ends. CDR3 in amino acids: CASSPSSTLSYNEQFF. CDR3 sequence (DNA): TGTGCCAGCAGCCCCTCCTCCACCCTCTCCTACAATGAGCAGTTCTTC.

The table lists this clonotype with many counts. The V call is TRBV3-1, the J call TRBJ2-1; 10 positions agree with TRBD2. The junction had 4 bases not matched to a gene; V was cut back by 2 bases and J by 6 bases. CDR1 and CDR2 (germline): LGHDT, YNNKEL (reference sequence). This CDR3 has 15 residues. The CDR3 loop is CASSQILAGVNEQFF. In DNA, the CDR3 is TGTGCCAGCAGCCAAATTCTAGCGGGAGTCAATGAGCAGTTCTTC.

The table lists this clonotype with many counts. The chain is built from TRBV5-1 and TRBJ2-3; tentatively, D is TRBD1 (6 bases). The ends were cut back, 0 bases at V and 5 bases at J, with 10 bases in the middle. The CDR3 has 14 residues. The germline V gene has CDR1 SGHRS and CDR2 YFSETQ. As DNA, the CDR3 is TGCGCCAGCAGCTTGGCCGTAGGGGGAGATACGCAGTATTTT. Encoded protein: CASSLAVGGDTQYF.

On this clonotype: This may be a read error: a much more frequent sequence differs by one nucleotide. V gene TRBV4-1 combines with J gene TRBJ2-1; 14 bases align to TRBD2. CDR3 length equals 20 residues. After removal of 0 bases from V and 10 bases from J, the junction contained 17 bases not matched to a gene. Germline-derived CDR1 and CDR2 are MGHRA and YSYEKL. This chain's CDR3 is CASSQDAPVHGTSGSREQFF. The CDR3 DNA follows: TGCGCCAGCAGCCAAGACGCCCCGGTGCACGGGACTAGCGGGAGTAGAGAGCAGTTCTTC.

The chain recombines TRBV7-9 with TRBJ2-1; 7 positions match TRBD2. The CDR3 consists of 16 residues. Germline V CDR1 and CDR2: SEHNR, FQNEAQ (reference sequence). The J segment lost 2 bases and the V segment lost 3 bases, leaving 7 bases of the junction unmatched. CDR3 DNA sequence: TGTGCCAGCAGCTTTAGTGGGACTACCCCCTACAATGAGCAGTTCTTC. It is translated as CASSFSGTTPYNEQFF.

This clonotype was detected ten times or more. CDR3 amino acids: CASSYHRDFPTDTQYF. DNA of the CDR3: TGTGCCAGCAGTTACCACAGGGACTTTCCCACAGATACGCAGTATTTT. V is TRBV12-3 or TRBV12-4 and J is TRBJ2-3; TRBD1 or TRBD2 may be the D gene (6 bases each). V was clipped by 4 bases and J by 2 bases, with 16 bases between them. CDR3 length equals 16 residues.

This clonotype was detected ten times or more. This chain uses TRBV7-9 with TRBJ2-7; D is possibly TRBD2 (5 bases). V was trimmed by 2 bases and J by 4 bases, leaving 9 bases between them. Germline CDR1 reads SEHNR; CDR2 reads FQNEAQ (reference sequence). This CDR3 spans 13 amino acids. The CDR3 spells CASSLLADYEQYF. The DNA of the CDR3 is TGTGCCAGCAGCTTACTAGCAGATTACGAGCAGTACTTC.

This clonotype was counted between two and nine times. The V and J genes are TRBV27 and TRBJ2-7, with 7 bases aligning to TRBD2. Germline CDR1 reads MNHEY; CDR2 reads SMNVEV (reference sequence). J was trimmed by 5 bases and V by 6 bases; bases with no gene match: 10. The CDR3 loop spans 14 amino acids. The CDR3 reads CASSLGLVNHEQYF. DNA for the CDR3: TGTGCCAGCAGCCTAGGACTAGTTAACCACGAGCAGTACTTC.

This clonotype was recorded at least ten times. V usage is TRBV28 and J usage is TRBJ2-3; no clear D. Deletions cut 6 bases from V and 2 bases from J, with 3 bases between. This CDR3 spans 11 amino acids. Germline CDR1 and CDR2: MDHEN and SYDVKM. Written as DNA, the CDR3 is TGTGCCAGCAGGTTCACAGATACGCAGTATTTT. The encoded protein is CASRFTDTQYF.

This clonotype was counted many times. The chain has TRBV27 and TRBJ2-1; TRBD2 matches at 9 bases. The germline CDR1 and CDR2 sequences are MNHEY and SMNVEV (reference sequence). Losses at the gene ends were 6 bases for V and 4 bases for J; bases not matched to a gene: 16. The CDR3 contains 18 residues. This CDR3 is CASRPISSGSSGYNEQFF. The CDR3 DNA is TGTGCCAGCAGGCCCATTAGTAGCGGGAGTTCGGGGTACAATGAGCAGTTCTTC.

For the CDR3, the DNA is TGTGCCACCAGCAGAGATGGTCAGGGGCGGACTGAAGCTTTCTTT. It is translated as CATSRDGQGRTEAFF. The V call is TRBV15, the J call TRBJ1-1; D may be TRBD1 (6 bases). This CDR3 is built from 15 residues. The V end lost 0 bases, the J end lost 5 bases, and 13 bases lay between the germline ends. Germline V gene data show CDR1 as LNHNV and CDR2 as YYDKDF (reference sequence).

This clonotype was picked up many times. The V gene is TRBV7-9, the J gene TRBJ2-7; TRBD2 agrees at 8 bases. Germline CDR1 is SEHNR and CDR2 is FQNEAQ (reference sequence). V was pared by 3 bases and J by 2 bases, with 6 bases of the junction left unmatched. The CDR3 consists of 15 residues. The CDR3 bases are TGTGCCAGCAGCTTTGCCGGGAGGGCCCCCTACGAGCAGTACTTC. Translated: CASSFAGRAPYEQYF.

This rearrangement joins TRBV24-1 to TRBJ2-1; D is possibly TRBD1 (5 bases). With 1 base removed from V and 6 bases from J, the gap between germline ends came to 12 bases. The CDR3 length is 15 residues. CDR1 and CDR2 from the germline V gene are KGHDR and SFDVKD. CDR3 bases: TGTGCCACCAGTGATTTTGGGGTGGGGCCCAATGAGCAGTTCTTC. Translated: CATSDFGVGPNEQFF.

This clonotype appeared a few times. This chain uses TRBV15 with TRBJ2-7, with D perhaps TRBD2 (6 bases). This CDR3 is built from 11 residues. Trimming took off 3 bases at V and 12 bases at J, with 12 bases between the two ends. CDR1 and CDR2 from the germline V gene are LNHNV and YYDKDF (reference sequence). CDR3 DNA: TGTGCCACCAGCAGGGGTCGGGAGTTGTACTTC. Residues: CATSRGRELYF.

This clonotype was observed many times. The chain couples TRBV4-3 to TRBJ2-7, with D tentatively TRBD1 (6 bases). This CDR3 spans 14 amino acids. V lost 0 bases and J 6 bases, leaving 12 bases between the germline ends. Germline lookup yields CDR1 LGHNA and CDR2 YSLEER. As DNA, the CDR3 is TGCGCCAGCAGCCAAGATCCACGGGACACCGAGCAGTACTTC. Its protein product is CASSQDPRDTEQYF.

The V call is TRBV15, the J call TRBJ2-7, with a possible D match to TRBD1 (6 bases). Germline lookup yields CDR1 LNHNV and CDR2 YYDKDF (reference sequence). Trimming left V 4 bases short and J 2 bases short, with 15 bases between. This CDR3 is built from 15 residues. Here the CDR3 DNA reads TGTGCCACCAGCACGTCCCAGGGGCTCCCCTACGAGCAGTACTTC. Amino acids: CATSTSQGLPYEQYF.

This clonotype appeared many times. The chain joins TRBV18 to TRBJ2-3; 8 positions agree with TRBD2. V shed 3 bases and J 5 bases; nucleotides not matched to a gene: 7. The CDR3 covers 15 residues. Germline V gene lookup returns CDR1 KGHSH and CDR2 LQKENI. As DNA, the CDR3 is TGTGCCAGCTCACCGGCGGGACTAGGTTTAGATACGCAGTATTTT. It codes for CASSPAGLGLDTQYF. The complete variable domain, with remaining parts taken from reference TRBV18 and TRBJ2-3, reads NAGVMQNPRHLVRRRGQEARLRCSPMKGHSHVYWYRQLPEEGLKFMVYLQKENIIDESGMPKERFSAEFPKEGPSILRIQQVVRGDSAAYFCASSPAGLGLDTQYFGPGTRLTVL.